One and the same sample provided the 6 T cell receptor beta chains below, sequenced in a study of blood T cell repertoires in COVID-19. Sequencing used immunoSEQ multiplex PCR; TCRdb keeps in-frame clones, though not all of them. Of fewer than 200,000 clones in the sample, more than 70% were seen once. The material sequenced was peripheral blood. The receptor source for this set is a man aged 50 or older who had recovered from COVID-19.

V usage is TRBV10-3 and J usage is TRBJ2-3, with a tentative D call TRBD2 (5 bases). CDR1 is ENHRY and CDR2 is SYGVKD in the germline V gene. This CDR3 region has 14 residues. Trimming stripped 2 bases from V and 0 bases from J, with 6 bases between. The CDR3 sequence is CAISEPGSTDTQYF. CDR3 DNA sequence: TGTGCCATCAGTGAGCCGGGAAGCACAGATACGCAGTATTTT.

The chain uses TRBV19 and TRBJ2-5; perhaps TRBD2 as D (6 bases). V gave up 0 bases and J gave up 4 bases, with 12 bases separating them. The CDR3 runs to 15 residues. Germline CDR1 is LNHDA and CDR2 is SQIVND (reference sequence). The CDR3 coding sequence is TGTGCCAGTAGTATAGATACGGGAGCGGGAGAGACCCAGTACTTC. It yields the protein CASSIDTGAGETQYF. Variable domain in full (rest from reference TRBV19 and TRBJ2-5): DGGITQSPKYLFRKEGQNVTLSCEQNLNHDAMYWYRQDPGQGLRLIYYSQIVNDFQKGDIAEGYSVSREKKESFPLTVTSAQKNPTAFYLCASSIDTGAGETQYFGPGTRLLVL.

The chain has TRBV18 and TRBJ2-3, with TRBD1 matching 8 bases. The V segment lost 3 bases and the J segment 1 base; nucleotides outside the gene matches: 6. The germline V gene has CDR1 KGHSH and CDR2 LQKENI. The CDR3 totals 16 residues. The CDR3 region is CASSPIQGGRTDTQYF. DNA for the CDR3: TGTGCCAGCTCACCCATACAGGGGGGTCGCACAGATACGCAGTATTTT.

The chain links TRBV9 to TRBJ1-6; D not resolved. The CDR3 extends over 14 amino acids. CDR1 and CDR2 (germline): SGDLS, YYNGEE. With 2 bases removed from V and 6 bases from J, the gap between germline ends came to 9 bases. The CDR3 DNA is TGTGCCAGCAGCGTTGGAGCCCCTAATTCACCCCTCCACTTT. This codes for CASSVGAPNSPLHF.

V gene TRBV19 combines with J gene TRBJ1-1, with TRBD1 matching 7 bases. There are 12 residues in the CDR3. CDR1 is LNHDA, CDR2 SQIVND, per germline (reference sequence). V lost 10 bases, J lost 4 bases, and 6 bases stayed unmatched. In DNA form, the CDR3 reads TGTGCCACCCAGGGACAGTTCACTGAAGCTTTCTTT. Protein: CATQGQFTEAFF.

This sequence joins TRBV4-1 and TRBJ2-3; 9 positions match TRBD2. Germline V lookup: CDR1 MGHRA, CDR2 YSYEKL. This CDR3 contains 14 residues. V gave up 1 base and J gave up 5 bases; unmatched junction bases: 1. The CDR3 loop reads CASSQGLAEDTQYF. The DNA of the CDR3 is TGCGCCAGCAGCCAAGGACTAGCGGAAGATACGCAGTATTTT.